Here is one T cell receptor beta chain with its context. Its antigen is currently unknown. The data were produced by immunoSEQ multiplex PCR, yet TCRdb's version contains in-frame clones alone and is incomplete. The table shows roughly 110,000 clones, with about 90% occurring only once. Trimming left V 3 bases short and J 5 bases short, with 8 bases between. Germline V lookup: CDR1 GTSNPN, CDR2 SVGIG (reference sequence). This CDR3 contains 11 residues. Time point meaning: week 11, during vaccination. Mutant IDH1 20-mer peptide, at 300 ug, made up each vaccine dose, with topical imiquimod. This sample was included in a study of a mutant IDH1 vaccine in newly diagnosed glioma. Findings of the study overall: Among top peripheral T cell clonotypes, changes seemed unrelated to pseudoprogression.

Source: PBMCs, taken from a glioma patient whose treatment included an IDH1 peptide vaccine. The genes are TRBV30 and TRBJ2-7, with no clear D. This sequence originates from a woman aged 45-65 years with glioma. The CDR3: CAWRIFHEQYF. DNA for the CDR3: TGTGCCTGGAGGATATTCCACGAGCAGTACTTC.